This entry lists 21 T cell receptor beta chains sequenced from one sample in a study of T cell responses to AZD1222 COVID-19 vaccine. Sequencing used immunoSEQ multiplex PCR; TCRdb keeps in-frame clones, though not all of them. The repertoire includes under 200,000 clones, around nine tenths of them detected once, and around 3.6% sits in the top ten. The sample was peripheral blood, taken 28 days after the second dose of the MenACWY control vaccine. The receptor set was obtained from an adult who received the MenACWY meningococcal vaccine as a control.

The rearrangement links TRBV19 to TRBJ1-4, with D possibly TRBD1 on 5 matching bases. Trimming took 1 base from V and 7 from J, leaving 10 bases between them. Germline CDR1 reads LNHDA; CDR2 reads SQIVND (reference sequence). The CDR3 runs to 14 residues. The CDR3 coding sequence is TGTGCCAGTAGTATAGGGGGCGAAACTGAAAAACTGTTTTTT. Protein: CASSIGGETEKLFF.

The rearrangement joins TRBV5-1 to TRBJ2-6, with D unclear. This CDR3 contains 18 residues. The germline gives CDR1 SGHRS, CDR2 YFSETQ. V was trimmed by 3 bases and J by 0 bases, leaving 16 bases between them. CDR3 coding DNA: TGCGCCAGCAGCTCAACAGTGGATGTCGCCTCTGGGGCCAACGTCCTGACTTTC. Residues: CASSSTVDVASGANVLTF.

The chain uses TRBV28 and TRBJ1-2, with D tentatively TRBD1 (5 bases). Germline V lookup: CDR1 MDHEN, CDR2 SYDVKM. CDR3 length: 12 amino acids. With 8 bases removed from V and 2 bases from J, the gap between germline ends came to 9 bases. The DNA for the CDR3 is TGTGCCAGCGGCGGGGGGAACTATGGCTACACCTTC. It codes for CASGGGNYGYTF.

The rearrangement uses TRBV7-2 and TRBJ2-6; perhaps TRBD2 as D (6 bases). V lost 2 bases, J lost 4 bases, and 6 bases lay in between. The germline V gene encodes CDR1 SGHTA and CDR2 FQGNSA. The CDR3 length is 14 residues. This chain's CDR3 is CASSLSGGANVLTF. CDR3 bases: TGTGCCAGCAGCTTAAGCGGGGGGGCCAACGTCCTGACTTTC.

The CDR3 nucleotides read TGTGCCTGGAGCTCGGGGGGGTCCCTATACGAGCAGTACTTC. Translated: CAWSSGGSLYEQYF. This chain uses TRBV30 with TRBJ2-7, with TRBD2 identical over 8 bases. The CDR3 consists of 14 residues. The V gene end was trimmed by 3 bases and the J gene end by 4 bases; junction bases not matched to a gene: 8. Germline CDR1 is GTSNPN and CDR2 is SVGIG (reference sequence).

The chain has TRBV5-4 and TRBJ1-1; D is perhaps TRBD1 (6 bases). Trimming shortened V by 4 bases and J by 4 bases, and 8 bases separated the two germline ends. Germline V gene lookup returns CDR1 SGHNT and CDR2 YYREEE (reference sequence). CDR3 size: 12 residues. The CDR3 region has the DNA TGTGCCAGCAGCAAACAGGGCACTGAAGCTTTCTTT. It yields the protein CASSKQGTEAFF.

This chain joins TRBV11-3 and TRBJ1-1; D may be TRBD1 (6 bases). Germline assignment: CDR1 SGHNT and CDR2 YENEEA. The CDR3 extends over 15 amino acids. The V end was cut by 1 base, the J end by 5 bases, with 14 bases between. CDR3 sequence reads: CASSLGPTTGTEAFF. In DNA, the CDR3 is TGTGCCAGCAGCTTAGGACCTACAACAGGGACTGAAGCTTTCTTT.

For the CDR3, the DNA is TGCGCCAGCAGCTGGACAGGGCAGCTCGTGAATGAAAAACTGTTTTTT. As protein: CASSWTGQLVNEKLFF. The chain carries TRBV5-1 and TRBJ1-4; 8 bases agree with TRBD1. The CDR3 is 16 residues long. With V trimmed by 3 bases and J by 5 bases, 9 bases remained unmatched. Germline CDR1 SGHRS, CDR2 YFSETQ.

This clone was seen only once. The gene calls are TRBV27 and TRBJ2-1; TRBD2 agrees at 11 bases. The V and J ends lost 6 bases and 7 bases, in that order; junction bases with no gene match: 20. Germline loops: CDR1 MNHEY, CDR2 SMNVEV (reference sequence). The CDR3 is 19 amino acids. The CDR3 DNA is TGTGCCAGCAGCGAAACTAGCGGGAGATTGGGGCTCCAGGGGAATGAGCAGTTCTTC. It translates to CASSETSGRLGLQGNEQFF.

J is TRBJ2-1 and V is TRBV27, with D possibly being TRBD1 or TRBD2 (6 bases each). The ends were cut back, 4 bases at V and 7 bases at J, with 14 bases in the middle. CDR1 and CDR2 (germline): MNHEY, SMNVEV (reference sequence). The CDR3 totals 14 residues. Here the CDR3 reads CASSSARGANEQFF. The CDR3 DNA reads as TGTGCCAGCAGTTCGGCTAGGGGGGCTAATGAGCAGTTCTTC.

This rearrangement joins TRBV3-1 (or the pseudogene TRBV3-2) to TRBJ2-2, with TRBD2 identical over 11 bases. V lost 4 bases and J lost 5; bases outside the gene matches: 6. The CDR3 is 16 amino acids. Germline CDR1 reads LGHDT; CDR2 reads YNNKEL (reference sequence). DNA for the CDR3: TGTGCCAGCAGCCCCATTGGGACTAGCGGAACCGGGGAGCTGTTTTTT. Translated: CASSPIGTSGTGELFF.

This clone was seen a single time. This rearrangement joins TRBV5-4 to TRBJ1-2; 11 bases map to TRBD1. Germline loops: CDR1 SGHNT, CDR2 YYREEE (reference sequence). The J segment lost 8 bases and the V segment lost 5 bases, leaving 8 bases of the junction unmatched. CDR3 length: 14 residues. CDR3 region: CASRDGQGAQGYTF. In DNA form, the CDR3 reads TGTGCCAGCAGGGACGGACAGGGGGCGCAAGGCTACACCTTC. Full variable domain (missing parts from reference TRBV5-4 and TRBJ1-2): ETGVTQSPTHLIKTRGQQVTLRCSSQSGHNTVSWYQQALGQGPQFIFQYYREEENGRGNFPPRFSGLQFPNYSSELNVNALELDDSALYLCASRDGQGAQGYTFGSGTRLTVV.

This sequence joins TRBV15 and TRBJ1-5; D is unclear. CDR3 length: 15 amino acids. V shed 0 bases and J shed 2 bases, with 8 bases lying between them. Per germline, CDR1 LNHNV and CDR2 YYDKDF (reference sequence). The DNA for the CDR3 is TGTGCCACCAGCAGAGATTTAGCCGGCAATCAGCCCCAGCATTTT. As protein: CATSRDLAGNQPQHF.

This chain connects TRBV10-3 to TRBJ2-3; 7 bases match TRBD2. Germline CDR1 ENHRY, CDR2 SYGVKD. V was pared by 7 bases and J by 6 bases, with 10 bases of the junction left unmatched. This CDR3 is 14 amino acids long. In DNA form, the CDR3 reads TGTGCCATCAACGGGGGAGGGCAATCGGATACGCAGTATTTT. Translating gives CAINGGGQSDTQYF.

The chain has TRBV11-1 and TRBJ2-1, with D hard to call. The CDR3 is 13 residues long. Germline lookup yields CDR1 SGHAT and CDR2 FQDESV (reference sequence). Between the trimmed V and J ends, which lost 6 bases and 1 base, there was a span of 7 bases. As DNA, the CDR3 is TGTGCCAGCAGGTCCGCTTCCTACAATGAGCAGTTCTTC. Its translation: CASRSASYNEQFF.

V usage is TRBV7-9 and J usage is TRBJ1-1; D gene uncertain. The V end was cut by 1 base, the J end by 4 bases, with 13 bases between. The CDR3 sequence is 15 residues long. The germline gives CDR1 SEHNR, CDR2 FQNEAQ (reference sequence). CDR3 DNA sequence: TGTGCCAGCAGCTTAGTCGGAGGGAAGGGCACTGAAGCTTTCTTT. Residues: CASSLVGGKGTEAFF. Based on the CDR3 plus reference TRBV7-9 and TRBJ1-1, the full variable domain is DTGVSQNPRHKITKRGQNVTFRCDPISEHNRLYWYRQTLGQGPEFLTYFQNEAQLEKSRLLSDRFSAERPKGSFSTLEIQRTEQGDSAMYLCASSLVGGKGTEAFFGQGTRLTVV.

This clone was recorded a few times. The V gene is TRBV4-2, the J gene TRBJ2-1; D may be TRBD1 or TRBD2 (5 bases each). Germline loops: CDR1 LGHNA, CDR2 YNFKEQ. V lost 0 bases to trimming and J lost 5 bases, with 17 bases between them. This CDR3 region has 17 residues. The CDR3 sequence is CASSQEEGTRANNEQFF. The CDR3 coding sequence is TGTGCCAGCAGCCAAGAAGAAGGGACCCGAGCCAACAATGAGCAGTTCTTC.

This clone has only a few counts. The rearrangement joins TRBV30 to TRBJ1-6, with unresolved D. CDR1 GTSNPN and CDR2 SVGIG come from the germline V gene (reference sequence). This CDR3 is built from 13 residues. V shed 2 bases and J shed 8 bases, with 10 bases lying between them. DNA of the CDR3: TGTGCCTGGAGTCTCGACATGGATTCACCCCTCCACTTT. Amino acid sequence: CAWSLDMDSPLHF.

The chain has TRBV27 and TRBJ2-7; D may be TRBD2 (6 bases). V was clipped by 3 bases and J by 7 bases, with 16 bases between them. The CDR3 sequence is 14 residues long. The germline gives CDR1 MNHEY, CDR2 SMNVEV (reference sequence). The CDR3 coding sequence is TGTGCCAGCAGTTTCCAGCGGGCCTCTGGGGAGCAGTACTTC. Translated, it gives CASSFQRASGEQYF.

V gene TRBV12-5 combines with J gene TRBJ2-1; D unresolved. Germline loops: CDR1 LGHNT, CDR2 FRNRAP. V lost 6 bases to trimming and J lost 6 bases, with 18 bases between them. The CDR3 extends over 15 amino acids. The CDR3 reads CASGPPPAGSNEQFF. For the CDR3, the DNA is TGTGCTAGTGGCCCGCCCCCTGCCGGGTCCAATGAGCAGTTCTTC.

V usage is TRBV9 and J usage is TRBJ1-2; D unresolved. This CDR3 contains 12 residues. In germline, CDR1 is SGDLS, CDR2 YYNGEE. V was shortened by 4 bases and J by 5 bases, with 9 bases between the two germline ends. The CDR3 DNA is TGTGCCAGCAGCTCCGTGGGATATGGCTACACCTTC. Protein: CASSSVGYGYTF. Full variable domain (missing parts from reference TRBV9 and TRBJ1-2): DSGVTQTPKHLITATGQRVTLRCSPRSGDLSVYWYQQSLDQGLQFLIQYYNGEERAKGNILERFSAQQFPDLHSELNLSSLELGDSALYFCASSSVGYGYTFGSGTRLTVV.